The 10 T cell receptor beta chains reported below all come from one sample, sequenced in a study of T cell changes during pregnancy in multiple sclerosis. TCRdb's table, derived via immunoSEQ multiplex PCR, lists solely in-frame clones and lacks some. The sample yields around 81,000 clones, more than 90% seen once. Sample: peripheral blood, taken after pregnancy. Receptors were obtained from a female donor in good health, enrolled as a control in a pregnancy study.

This chain connects TRBV28 to TRBJ2-1, with D possibly being TRBD2 (6 bases). The CDR3 spans 15 residues. V lost 3 bases to trimming and J lost 6 bases, with 15 bases between them. Germline lookup yields CDR1 MDHEN and CDR2 SYDVKM. The CDR3, as DNA: TGTGCCAGCAGTTTTCCGACCCGGAGGGCCAATGAGCAGTTCTTC. Protein product: CASSFPTRRANEQFF.

This chain connects TRBV9 to TRBJ2-3, with 16 bases matching TRBD2. With V trimmed by 4 bases and J by 0 bases, 5 bases remained unmatched. This CDR3 spans 18 amino acids. CDR1 and CDR2 from the germline V gene are SGDLS and YYNGEE. The CDR3 coding sequence is TGTGCCAGCAGCTGGGGACTAGCGGGAGGGCTAAGCACAGATACGCAGTATTTT. It encodes CASSWGLAGGLSTDTQYF. Filled out from reference TRBV9 and TRBJ2-3, the complete variable domain reads DSGVTQTPKHLITATGQRVTLRCSPRSGDLSVYWYQQSLDQGLQFLIQYYNGEERAKGNILERFSAQQFPDLHSELNLSSLELGDSALYFCASSWGLAGGLSTDTQYFGPGTRLTVL.

The rearrangement joins TRBV9 to TRBJ1-5; D call uncertain. The ends were cut back, 0 bases at V and 5 bases at J, with 9 bases in the middle. Germline V gene sequence: CDR1 SGDLS, CDR2 YYNGEE. This CDR3 is 14 amino acids long. In DNA, the CDR3 is TGTGCCAGCAGCGTAGGCGGGCGGGATCAGCCCCAGCATTTT. It is translated as CASSVGGRDQPQHF.

V is TRBV30 and J is TRBJ2-3; D may be TRBD2 (6 bases). Trimming left V 5 bases short and J 3 bases short, with 12 bases between. The CDR3 length is 13 residues. Germline V CDR1 and CDR2: GTSNPN, SVGIG (reference sequence). CDR3 coding DNA: TGTGCCTGGGGACGGGACTTGACAGATACGCAGTATTTT. Its protein is CAWGRDLTDTQYF.

The rearrangement links TRBV19 to TRBJ2-3; D not certain. CDR1 is LNHDA and CDR2 is SQIVND in the germline V gene (reference sequence). CDR3 length: 13 amino acids. The V and J ends lost 4 bases and 0 bases respectively, with 5 bases between them. CDR3 loop: CASSKASTDTQYF. The CDR3 nucleotides are TGTGCCAGTAGTAAAGCTAGCACAGATACGCAGTATTTT. The full variable domain, in which reference TRBV19 and TRBJ2-3 provide the parts outside the CDR3, is DGGITQSPKYLFRKEGQNVTLSCEQNLNHDAMYWYRQDPGQGLRLIYYSQIVNDFQKGDIAEGYSVSREKKESFPLTVTSAQKNPTAFYLCASSKASTDTQYFGPGTRLTVL.

This chain joins TRBV10-3 and TRBJ2-2; unclear D gene. The ends were cut back, 3 bases at V and 0 bases at J, with 5 bases in the middle. There are 14 residues in the CDR3. CDR1 is ENHRY, CDR2 SYGVKD, per germline. As DNA, the CDR3 is TGTGCCATCAGTGACAGGTCGAACACCGGGGAGCTGTTTTTT. Its translation is CAISDRSNTGELFF.

The J gene is TRBJ2-7, the V gene TRBV6-1; D is uncertain. CDR3 length: 11 residues. With 4 bases removed from V and 5 bases from J, the gap between germline ends came to 6 bases. Germline lookup yields CDR1 MNHNS and CDR2 SASEGT. In DNA, the CDR3 is TGTGCCAGCAGTGGTCTCGACGAGCAGTACTTC. Residues: CASSGLDEQYF.

This chain links TRBV28 with TRBJ1-4, with 10 positions matching TRBD1. In germline, CDR1 is MDHEN, CDR2 SYDVKM. V was pared by 5 bases and J by 8 bases, with 5 bases of the junction left unmatched. The length of the CDR3 is 14 residues. For the CDR3, the DNA is TGTGCCAGCAGTCCATGGACAGGGGGGGAAAAACTGTTTTTT. Translation gives CASSPWTGGEKLFF.

The chain recombines TRBV30 with TRBJ2-1; 12 bases fit TRBD2. The CDR3 totals 19 residues. V lost 4 bases and J lost 7; bases outside the gene matches: 20. Per the germline V gene, CDR1 is GTSNPN and CDR2 is SVGIG (reference sequence). This CDR3 is CAWIAEGPGLAGLVNEQFF. The CDR3 DNA sequence: TGTGCCTGGATTGCCGAGGGGCCAGGACTAGCGGGATTAGTGAATGAGCAGTTCTTC.

The chain is built from TRBV5-1 and TRBJ2-5, with D perhaps TRBD1 (5 bases). The CDR3 is 16 amino acids. The ends were cut back, 0 bases at V and 2 bases at J, with 14 bases in the middle. Germline V gene sequence: CDR1 SGHRS, CDR2 YFSETQ. This chain's CDR3 is CASSLALTAKQETQYF. CDR3 bases: TGCGCCAGCAGCTTGGCACTGACAGCCAAACAAGAGACCCAGTACTTC.